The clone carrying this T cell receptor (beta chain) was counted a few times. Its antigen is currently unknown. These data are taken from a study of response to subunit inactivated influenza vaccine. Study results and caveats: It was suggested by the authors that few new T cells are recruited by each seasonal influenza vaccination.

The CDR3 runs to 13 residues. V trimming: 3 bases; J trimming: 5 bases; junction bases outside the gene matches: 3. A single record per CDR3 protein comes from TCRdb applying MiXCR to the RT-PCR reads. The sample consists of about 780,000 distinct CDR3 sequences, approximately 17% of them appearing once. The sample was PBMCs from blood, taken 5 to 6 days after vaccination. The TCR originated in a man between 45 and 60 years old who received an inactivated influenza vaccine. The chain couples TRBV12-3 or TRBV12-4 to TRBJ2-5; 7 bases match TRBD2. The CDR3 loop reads CASSFGLVETQYF. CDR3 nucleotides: TGTGCCAGCAGTTTCGGACTAGTGGAGACCCAGTACTTC.